This is a list of T cell receptor beta chains from one sample in a study of T cell responses to AZD1222 COVID-19 vaccine. Method: immunoSEQ multiplex PCR; TCRdb's copy keeps in-frame clones and lacks some. The table lists about 110,000 clones, more than 85% of them singletons. This material consisted of peripheral blood, taken on day 0 of AZD1222 vaccination. These receptor sequences come from an adult in good health. The conserved cysteine and the conserved F or W are not part of the CDR3 here.

v_call	j_call	cdr3_aa
TRBV6-9	TRBJ1-6	ASSGQTSSYNSPLH
TRBV12-3/TRBV12-4	TRBJ2-5	ASSGQGGETQY
TRBV11-2	TRBJ2-7	ASSKAGRVGDISYEQY
TRBV28	TRBJ1-6	ASSSPTTHNSPLH
TRBV5-5	TRBJ1-2	ASSSQGAGGYT
TRBV7-9	TRBJ2-7	ASRSSRPGATYEQY
TRBV16	TRBJ2-7	ASSQRISPLRSYEQY
TRBV9	TRBJ2-2	ASSQGLAGGPGELF
TRBV6-2/TRBV6-3	TRBJ2-7	ASSRLPGNEQY
TRBV19	TRBJ1-5	ASSSRDNQPQH
TRBV20-1	TRBJ2-1	SARDSYEQF
TRBV2	TRBJ1-2	ASSVKRGRDGYT
TRBV7-9	TRBJ2-3	ASSPRWGGREDTQY
TRBV10-3	TRBJ1-6	AITPGQGYSPLH
TRBV21-1	TRBJ1-1	ASITDRVETEAF
TRBV18	TRBJ2-7	ASSPGETSEQY
TRBV5-6	TRBJ1-2	ASSFFWGSEGIYGYT
TRBV6-5	TRBJ2-3	ASSPSGTYTDTQY
TRBV6-5	TRBJ1-1	ASSYEGRSEAF
TRBV6-5	TRBJ2-3	ASKGGAASDTQY
TRBV6-5	TRBJ2-3	ASSLGQGLDTQY
TRBV29-1	TRBJ1-2	SVGGGFYGYT
TRBV11-2	TRBJ2-3	ASSQNGAGGVDTQY
TRBV24-1	TRBJ2-3	ATSDLPGDSTDTQY
TRBV7-9	TRBJ2-4	ASSLAWTGKNIQY
TRBV29-1	TRBJ1-5	SVDELGKGQPQH
TRBV5-3	TRBJ1-1	ARSLAGRGMCTEAF
TRBV19	TRBJ2-7	ASSPRLYHYEQY
TRBV7-9	TRBJ1-3	ASSSRQLSGNTIY
TRBV7-8	TRBJ1-2	ASSRYSGQGGPPGYT
TRBV11-3	TRBJ2-7	ASSPRVPYYEQY
TRBV18	TRBJ1-1	ASSPLVQGPSPGGEAF
TRBV7-7	TRBJ1-1	ASSLNGTDHRAF
TRBV5-6	TRBJ2-7	ASSLGGGGGSYEQY
TRBV5-1	TRBJ1-1	ASSLATGSATEAF
TRBV29-1	TRBJ2-7	SVSGQTYEQY
TRBV14	TRBJ2-7	ASSRSSGGAYEQY
TRBV12-3/TRBV12-4	TRBJ2-7	ASSTGREQY
TRBV6-5	TRBJ2-7	ASGRQWQY
TRBV3-1/TRBV3-2	TRBJ2-1	ASSHPGGHSYNEQF
TRBV7-2	TRBJ1-2	ASSLRQGTNYGYT
TRBV9	TRBJ1-6	ASKRVGNSPLH
TRBV24-1	TRBJ2-5	ATSELGLAGEETQY
TRBV18	TRBJ2-7	ASSPGLQAYEQY
TRBV27	TRBJ1-6	ASLAQGGFHNSPLH
TRBV5-1	TRBJ2-2	ASSVKQGRSTGELF